Listed below are T cell receptor beta chains from one sample, sequenced in a study of OX40 agonist ivuxolimab in advanced cancers. Data came from immunoSEQ multiplex PCR; TCRdb stores just in-frame clones and leaves some out. The table records tens of thousands of clones, 88% of them present only once. This material consisted of CD4+ or CD8+ T cells sorted from blood, taken in a trial of the OX40 agonist ivuxolimab. The source is an adult with an advanced solid tumor such as melanoma, head and neck, liver or kidney cancer. Both conserved end residues are part of each CDR3. The D gene is left open where the match is weak. Expanded clones are given a class, and other clones once, few, many or no size at all.

16,TRBV7-3,NA,TRBD2,TRBJ2-3,CASSPTSGGGADTQYF,TGTGCCAGCAGCCCAACTAGCGGGGGAGGTGCAGATACGCAGTATTTT
13,TRBV9,NA,NA,TRBJ2-1,CASSPQGTLNPFF,TGTGCCAGCAGCCCCCAGGGTACCTTAAACCCTTTCTTC
14,TRBV10-3,NA,NA,TRBJ1-4,CAISGDGVNEKLFF,TGTGCCATCAGTGGGGACGGAGTTAATGAAAAACTGTTTTTT
14,TRBV6-1,once,NA,TRBJ1-5,CASSRHGEYQPQHF,TGTGCCAGCAGTAGGCACGGGGAATATCAGCCCCAGCATTTT
14,TRBV5-1,NA,TRBD1,TRBJ2-7,CASSSGTERLEQYF,TGCGCCAGCAGCTCCGGGACAGAGCGATTGGAGCAGTACTTC
14,TRBV6-6,NA,NA,TRBJ2-5,CASSYTGEGETQYF,TGTGCCAGCAGTTACACAGGGGAGGGGGAGACCCAGTACTTC
15,TRBV28,NA,TRBD2,TRBJ2-1,CASSPGGTSYNEQFF,TGTGCCAGCAGTCCGGGGGGGACCTCCTACAATGAGCAGTTCTTC
15,TRBV2,NA,NA,TRBJ1-1,CASSVGDNRFTEAFF,TGTGCCAGCAGTGTGGGGGACAACCGTTTCACTGAAGCTTTCTTT
16,TRBV28,NA,NA,TRBJ2-5,CASSRMALGPQETQYF,TGTGCCAGCAGCCGCATGGCGCTAGGGCCCCAAGAGACCCAGTACTTC
14,TRBV30,once,NA,TRBJ1-3,CASTPRGDGNTIYF,TGTGCCTCCACCCCCAGGGGAGATGGAAACACCATATATTTT
16,TRBV28,NA,NA,TRBJ2-2,CASRPPRGALTGELFF,TGTGCCAGCCGCCCCCCCCGGGGGGCGCTTACCGGGGAGCTGTTTTTT
15,TRBV15,NA,NA,TRBJ1-5,CATSRGGGADQPQHF,TGTGCCACCAGCAGGGGGGGTGGGGCGGATCAGCCCCAGCATTTT
15,TRBV6-6,NA,TRBD1,TRBJ2-1,CASSYPTGVGNEQFF,TGTGCCAGCAGTTACCCAACAGGGGTCGGGAATGAGCAGTTCTTC
14,TRBV9,NA,TRBD1,TRBJ2-7,CASSPLDRAHEQYF,TGTGCCAGCAGCCCGTTGGACAGGGCCCACGAGCAGTACTTC
15,TRBV9,NA,NA,TRBJ2-7,CASSVGVEGLYEQYF,TGTGCCAGCAGCGTAGGAGTGGAGGGGTTGTACGAGCAGTACTTC
15,TRBV6-1,NA,NA,TRBJ2-1,CASSLGLIRTDEQFF,TGTGCCAGCAGTTTGGGGCTAATTCGGACGGATGAGCAGTTCTTC
14,TRBV9,few,NA,TRBJ1-1,CASSVGTGPTEAFF,TGTGCCAGCAGCGTAGGCACGGGCCCCACTGAAGCTTTCTTT
13,TRBV7-2,NA,NA,TRBJ1-5,CASSGTHNQPQHF,TGTGCCAGCAGCGGGACCCACAATCAGCCCCAGCATTTT
12,TRBV7-2,NA,NA,TRBJ2-3,CASTLSTDTQYF,TGTGCCAGCACCCTGAGCACAGATACGCAGTATTTT
13,TRBV2,NA,NA,TRBJ2-5,CANGASAIETQYF,TGTGCAAACGGGGCTAGCGCCATCGAGACCCAGTACTTC
17,TRBV28,NA,NA,TRBJ2-5,CASSPGGAAGRLETQYF,TGTGCCAGCAGCCCGGGTGGGGCGGCAGGGCGGTTGGAGACCCAGTACTTC
11,TRBV25-1,NA,NA,TRBJ1-2,CASSSVGGYTF,TGTGCCAGCAGTAGTGTGGGGGGCTACACCTTC
16,TRBV7-9,NA,TRBD2,TRBJ2-5,CASSFLSGGPQETQYF,TGTGCCAGCAGCTTTCTATCGGGGGGGCCCCAAGAGACCCAGTACTTC
14,TRBV7-8,NA,TRBD1,TRBJ2-5,CASRRGQVGETQYF,TGTGCCAGCAGACGTGGACAGGTTGGAGAGACCCAGTACTTC
16,TRBV11-2,NA,TRBD2,TRBJ2-5,CASSLESSGVQETQYF,TGTGCCAGCAGCTTAGAATCTAGCGGGGTACAAGAGACCCAGTACTTC
15,TRBV6-6,once,TRBD1,TRBJ1-2,CASSYPGQGEYGYTF,TGTGCCAGCAGTTACCCTGGACAGGGGGAGTATGGCTACACCTTC
18,TRBV19,NA,NA,TRBJ1-2,CASSIQTGSKLALYGYTF,TGTGCCAGTAGTATTCAAACGGGAAGCAAACTCGCACTCTATGGCTACACCTTC
13,TRBV5-6,NA,NA,TRBJ2-7,CASSPGQFYEQYF,TGTGCCAGCAGCCCAGGACAGTTTTACGAGCAGTACTTC
16,TRBV7-2,once,TRBD1,TRBJ1-3,CASSLGQGLSGNTIYF,TGTGCCAGCAGCTTAGGACAGGGCCTCTCTGGAAACACCATATATTTT
15,TRBV19,NA,TRBD1,TRBJ1-5,CASSIRDRTNQPQHF,TGTGCCAGTAGTATTCGGGACAGAACTAATCAGCCCCAGCATTTT
15,TRBV18,once,NA,TRBJ2-3,CASSPNMGELDTQYF,TGTGCCAGCTCACCGAATATGGGGGAGTTGGATACGCAGTATTTT
16,TRBV9,NA,NA,TRBJ2-2,CASSVGPGPDAGELFF,TGTGCCAGCAGCGTAGGACCTGGGCCCGACGCCGGGGAGCTGTTTTTT
15,TRBV2,NA,TRBD2,TRBJ2-1,CASRAGGSSYNEQFF,TGTGCCAGCAGGGCGGGGGGCAGCTCCTACAATGAGCAGTTCTTC
13,TRBV11-2,NA,NA,TRBJ1-2,CASSSTNFYGYTF,TGTGCCAGCAGTTCGACAAACTTCTATGGCTACACCTTC
14,TRBV7-9,few,NA,TRBJ1-3,CASSPGGYGNTIYF,TGTGCCAGCAGCCCTGGGGGTTACGGAAACACCATATATTTT
17,TRBV11-2,NA,NA,TRBJ1-2,CASSSRDRVSLGYGYTF,TGTGCCAGCAGCTCCAGGGATAGAGTCTCGTTGGGCTATGGCTACACCTTC
14,TRBV4-1,NA,NA,TRBJ1-2,CASSQANQGGGYTF,TGCGCCAGCAGCCAAGCGAATCAGGGTGGAGGCTACACCTTC
19,TRBV27,NA,NA,TRBJ1-6,CASSLYRLRGSPYNSPLHF,TGTGCCAGCAGTTTATATAGGCTCAGAGGGAGCCCATATAATTCACCCCTCCACTTT
16,TRBV19,few,TRBD1,TRBJ1-1,CASSMRQGARFTEAFF,TGTGCCAGTAGTATGCGGCAGGGGGCTCGATTCACTGAAGCTTTCTTT
13,TRBV11-2,NA,TRBD1,TRBJ2-5,CASSTRGRETQYF,TGTGCCAGCAGCACAAGGGGGCGGGAGACCCAGTACTTC
12,TRBV6-6,once,NA,TRBJ2-7,CASSYEGGEQYF,TGTGCCAGCAGTTATGAAGGAGGCGAGCAGTACTTC
16,TRBV5-1,NA,TRBD1,TRBJ2-3,CASTTAGQGGTDTQYF,TGCGCCAGCACCACTGCGGGACAGGGGGGCACAGATACGCAGTATTTT
14,TRBV5-1,NA,NA,TRBJ2-1,CASSLGLEGNEQFF,TGCGCCAGCAGCTTGGGGCTAGAGGGCAATGAGCAGTTCTTC
14,TRBV7-3,NA,NA,TRBJ2-2,CASSLVGYGGELFF,TGTGCCAGCAGCTTAGTGGGTTATGGCGGGGAGCTGTTTTTT
15,TRBV28,NA,NA,TRBJ2-2,CASNPQAGITGELFF,TGTGCCAGCAACCCCCAGGCTGGGATAACCGGGGAGCTGTTTTTT
16,TRBV28,NA,TRBD2,TRBJ2-7,CASSLWSGGGSYEQYF,TGTGCCAGCAGTTTATGGTCGGGAGGCGGATCCTACGAGCAGTACTTC
15,TRBV5-1,NA,NA,TRBJ2-2,CASSFRDTGTGELFF,TGCGCCAGCAGCTTCCGGGACACCGGGACCGGGGAGCTGTTTTTT
15,TRBV4-2,few,NA,TRBJ1-5,CASSQDSDSNQPQHF,TGTGCCAGCAGCCAAGATTCGGACAGCAATCAGCCCCAGCATTTT
14,TRBV6-6,NA,NA,TRBJ1-1,CASSYDIFGTEPFF,TGTGCCAGCAGTTACGACATCTTCGGGACCGAACCTTTCTTT
14,TRBV18,NA,TRBD1,TRBJ2-3,CASFRDRGADTQYF,TGTGCCAGCTTCCGGGACAGGGGTGCAGATACGCAGTATTTT
15,TRBV5-4,NA,TRBD1,TRBJ2-7,CASSSGQAGLYEQYF,TGTGCCAGCAGCTCAGGACAGGCCGGATTATACGAGCAGTACTTC
15,TRBV19,NA,NA,TRBJ1-6,CASSIRGMGNSPLHF,TGTGCCAGTAGTATTCGGGGGATGGGGAATTCACCCCTCCACTTT
15,TRBV11-2,NA,NA,TRBJ1-4,CASTLYDGSNEKLFF,TGTGCCAGCACCCTTTATGATGGGAGTAATGAAAAACTGTTTTTT
15,TRBV7-8,NA,TRBD2,TRBJ2-4,CASSENSGAKNIQYF,TGTGCCAGCAGCGAAAATAGCGGGGCCAAAAACATTCAGTACTTC
17,TRBV7-9,NA,NA,TRBJ1-5,CASSLEGGAGPNQPQHF,TGTGCCAGCAGCTTAGAGGGTGGGGCCGGACCCAATCAGCCCCAGCATTTT
15,TRBV2,NA,TRBD1,TRBJ1-6,CASRGQGSYNSPLHF,TGTGCCAGCAGGGGACAGGGGTCCTATAATTCACCCCTCCACTTT
14,TRBV19,NA,NA,TRBJ2-5,CASSITGLLETQYF,TGTGCCAGTAGTATCACAGGGCTCTTAGAGACCCAGTACTTC
15,TRBV10-3,once,NA,TRBJ2-6,CAILGVKGGANVLTF,TGTGCCATCCTGGGGGTTAAGGGTGGAGCCAACGTCCTGACTTTC
15,TRBV4-1,NA,NA,TRBJ2-7,CASSPTQTNSYEQYF,TGCGCCAGCAGTCCGACTCAAACTAACTCCTACGAGCAGTACTTC